This T cell receptor (beta chain) was captured by sequencing in a study of blood T cell repertoires in COVID-19. On the study more broadly: The United States, Italy and Spain supplied acute and convalescent COVID-19 samples.

This clone appeared a few times. Original analysis: Amplification from reference gene primers served as the basis for estimated nucleated cell counts. Sequenced by immunoSEQ multiplex PCR; TCRdb stores in-frame clones only, minus some. The V and J calls and the clone size are those of that table, but D and trimming were determined from the DNA. This table has about 340,000 clones, 70% to 90% appearing once. Everyone who took part was roughly 18 to 89 years old, and they came from about two dozen US areas. This CDR3 contains 16 residues. The ends were cut back, 1 base at V and 1 base at J, with 8 bases in the middle. In germline, CDR1 is SEHNR, CDR2 FQNEAQ (reference sequence).

Source material: PBMCs or T cells enriched from blood (not recorded which). This chain uses TRBV7-9 with TRBJ2-6, with a weak D call TRBD1 (6 bases). The sequence came from a woman between 35 and 50 years old with acute COVID-19. The CDR3 sequence is CASSLGGGSGANVLTF. The CDR3 region has the DNA TGTGCCAGCAGCTTAGGAGGGGGTTCTGGGGCCAACGTCCTGACTTTC.